The present T cell receptor (beta chain) was sequenced within a study of T cells after yellow fever vaccination. Germline V CDR1 and CDR2: MNHNS, SASEGT. The V gene end was trimmed by 1 base and the J gene end by 5 bases; junction bases not matched to a gene: 9. This CDR3 comprises 16 residues. TCRdb processed the 5' RACE reads anew with MiXCR; each CDR3 protein has one entry. Seen here are over 65,000 distinct CDR3 sequences, about 14% observed once, and the top ten hold 20% to 25%. Findings and limits, study-wide: Contaminants from the bulk population, in the form of abundant clonotypes, could be found in FACS-sorted repertoires.

This clonotype originated in a man aged 18-30 years who received the YFV17D yellow fever vaccine. The chain carries TRBV6-1 and TRBJ1-1; TRBD1 aligns across 8 bases. This specimen was CD8+ T cells not binding an NS4B(214-222) dextramer, sorted from PBMCs, taken around 3 weeks after the first yellow fever vaccination. The CDR3 sequence is CASSEGQGPGQTEAFF. The CDR3 nucleotides read TGTGCCAGCAGTGAAGGACAGGGGCCGGGTCAGACTGAAGCTTTCTTT.